This passage covers 23 T cell receptor beta chains from one sample sequenced in a study of OX40 agonist ivuxolimab in advanced cancers. TCRdb's table, derived via immunoSEQ multiplex PCR, lists solely in-frame clones and lacks some. The sample gives 61,000 or so clones, 84% of which show up once; roughly 1.9% is in the top ten. The source material was CD4+ or CD8+ T cells sorted from blood, sampled in a trial of the OX40 agonist ivuxolimab. Receptors were obtained from an adult with an advanced solid tumor such as melanoma, head and neck, liver or kidney cancer.

This chain uses TRBV30 with TRBJ2-3; 9 bases line up with TRBD1. Germline V lookup: CDR1 GTSNPN, CDR2 SVGIG (reference sequence). The CDR3 runs to 16 residues. J lost 5 bases, V lost 1 base, and 10 bases had no gene match. CDR3 DNA sequence: TGTGCCTGGAGTGCCCCCCACAGGGGGCGAGGAGATACGCAGTATTTT. This gives the protein CAWSAPHRGRGDTQYF.

The J gene is TRBJ2-7, the V gene TRBV19; a possible D gene is TRBD1 (6 bases). Germline V gene data show CDR1 as LNHDA and CDR2 as SQIVND (reference sequence). V lost 1 base, J lost 4 bases, and 14 bases lay in between. The CDR3 has 15 residues. The CDR3 DNA follows: TGTGCCAGTAGTATAGGACAGGCATTCAAGTACGAGCAGTACTTC. It codes for CASSIGQAFKYEQYF.

There are a few counts of this clone. The J gene is TRBJ1-1, the V gene TRBV4-3, with 7 positions matching TRBD1. The CDR3 is 18 residues long. Germline CDR1 LGHNA, CDR2 YSLEER. With 4 bases clipped from V and 7 bases from J, the junction kept 21 bases outside the gene matches. The CDR3 reads CASSLRDRKTHMEGEAFF. CDR3 nucleotides: TGCGCCAGCAGCCTCCGGGACAGAAAAACCCACATGGAGGGTGAAGCTTTCTTT.

J is TRBJ1-4 and V is TRBV14; D call uncertain. The CDR3 extends over 12 amino acids. From germline, CDR1 is SGHDN and CDR2 FVKESK. Between the trimmed V and J ends, which lost 4 bases and 10 bases, there was a span of 10 bases. The CDR3 loop reads CASSPQKGKLFF. The CDR3 nucleotides are TGTGCCAGCAGCCCCCAGAAGGGAAAACTGTTTTTT.

CDR3 nucleotide sequence: TGTGCCAGCAGCTCCACAGGGAGCTCCTACAATGAGCAGTTCTTC. Protein sequence: CASSSTGSSYNEQFF. The V and J genes are TRBV5-4 and TRBJ2-1, with D possibly matching TRBD1 (6 bases). The CDR3 loop spans 15 amino acids. The V end lost 3 bases, the J end lost 0 bases, and 10 bases lay between the germline ends. Germline CDR1 reads SGHNT; CDR2 reads YYREEE (reference sequence).

This clone has a handful of counts. This chain uses TRBV9 with TRBJ1-5; a possible D gene is TRBD1 (6 bases). The germline CDR1 and CDR2 sequences are SGDLS and YYNGEE. The CDR3 contains 16 residues. V was clipped by 7 bases and J by 3 bases, with 20 bases between them. CDR3 sequence reads: CASPGPRTEHNQPQHF. CDR3 DNA sequence: TGTGCCAGCCCAGGGCCCAGGACAGAGCACAATCAGCCCCAGCATTTT.

This chain joins TRBV4-1 and TRBJ2-1; D unclear. Germline values: CDR1 MGHRA, CDR2 YSYEKL. Trimming pared 1 base from V and 0 bases from J, leaving 19 bases between. The CDR3 is 19 amino acids. Here the CDR3 DNA reads TGCGCCAGCAGCCAAGTTTTGCGGCCAACCCTGAGCTCCTACAATGAGCAGTTCTTC. It specifies CASSQVLRPTLSSYNEQFF.

The V gene is TRBV10-3, the J gene TRBJ2-5; 10 bases agree with TRBD1. TRBJ2-7 matches the DNA end more closely, so the J call is doubtful. Germline V gives CDR1 ENHRY, CDR2 SYGVKD. The CDR3 covers 14 residues. The CDR3 coding sequence is TGTGCCGTATCGGGACAGGGGTCCTCCTACGAGCAGTACTTC. This translates into CAVSGQGSSYEQYF.

This clone is medium-sized. The V and J genes are TRBV7-9 and TRBJ1-4, with D unresolved. Germline CDR1 SEHNR, CDR2 FQNEAQ (reference sequence). Trimming shortened V by 6 bases and J by 7 bases, and 12 bases separated the two germline ends. CDR3 length: 13 amino acids. CDR3 coding DNA: TGTGCCAGCAGTCTACCAGGCGGTGAAAAACTGTTTTTT. Translation: CASSLPGGEKLFF.

This chain uses TRBV19 with TRBJ1-5; perhaps TRBD1 as D (6 bases). Germline V CDR1 and CDR2: LNHDA, SQIVND (reference sequence). CDR3 length: 14 residues. V was clipped by 4 bases and J by 6 bases, with 13 bases between them. The DNA for the CDR3 is TGTGCCAGTAGTAATTGGGGGGGCGGTCAGCCCCAGCATTTT. This sequence encodes CASSNWGGGQPQHF.

This chain links TRBV16 with TRBJ1-1; D is undetermined. CDR1 is KGHSY and CDR2 is FQNENV in the germline V gene. V lost 3 bases, J lost 1 base, and 12 bases lay in between. The CDR3 runs to 15 residues. Here the CDR3 DNA reads TGTGCCAGCAGCCATAGTTCCGGAAAGAACACTGAAGCTTTCTTT. Protein sequence: CASSHSSGKNTEAFF.

The chain links TRBV15 to TRBJ2-7, with TRBD2 as a possible D gene (5 bases). Trimming shortened V by 0 bases and J by 9 bases, and 15 bases separated the two germline ends. Germline CDR1 reads LNHNV; CDR2 reads YYDKDF (reference sequence). CDR3 length: 14 residues. CDR3 sequence reads: CATSREGGTRGQYF. The CDR3 nucleotides read TGTGCCACCAGCAGAGAAGGAGGAACCCGTGGGCAGTACTTC.

The chain carries TRBV5-4 and TRBJ2-5; 9 bases fit TRBD1. The V gene end was trimmed by 4 bases and the J gene end by 5 bases; junction bases not matched to a gene: 6. The CDR3 loop spans 14 amino acids. Germline V gene sequence: CDR1 SGHNT, CDR2 YYREEE (reference sequence). CDR3 loop: CASSQDRGWETQYF. CDR3 coding DNA: TGTGCCAGCAGCCAGGACAGGGGATGGGAGACCCAGTACTTC. Full variable domain (missing parts from reference TRBV5-4 and TRBJ2-5): ETGVTQSPTHLIKTRGQQVTLRCSSQSGHNTVSWYQQALGQGPQFIFQYYREEENGRGNFPPRFSGLQFPNYSSELNVNALELDDSALYLCASSQDRGWETQYFGPGTRLLVL.

This clone was seen a handful of times. The chain joins TRBV28 to TRBJ1-1; no clear D gene. Trimming left V 7 bases short and J 3 bases short, with 15 bases between. Looked up from germline, CDR1 is MDHEN and CDR2 is SYDVKM. The CDR3 runs to 14 residues. The DNA of the CDR3 is TGTGCCAGCACCACTCCGCGGGCGCACACTGAAGCTTTCTTT. This codes for CASTTPRAHTEAFF.

The chain recombines TRBV7-2 with TRBJ2-2; 11 bases are a match to TRBD1. CDR3 length equals 16 residues. Germline V gene data show CDR1 as SGHTA and CDR2 as FQGNSA. The junction had 6 bases not matched to a gene; V was cut back by 3 bases and J by 6 bases. CDR3 sequence: CASSFLGQGAAGELFF. The DNA for the CDR3 is TGTGCCAGCAGCTTTCTAGGACAGGGGGCCGCCGGGGAGCTGTTTTTT.

The genes are TRBV11-2 and TRBJ2-7; tentatively, D is TRBD2 (5 bases). Trimming pared 5 bases from V and 2 bases from J, leaving 13 bases between. Germline V lookup: CDR1 SGHAT, CDR2 FQNNGV. The CDR3 runs 14 residues. Here the CDR3 DNA reads TGTGCCAGCAGCCCTTCGGGGAAGACCTACGAGCAGTACTTC. Residues: CASSPSGKTYEQYF.

The V call is TRBV15, the J call TRBJ2-1, with TRBD2 identical over 12 bases. With 0 bases clipped from V and 10 bases from J, the junction kept 10 bases outside the gene matches. The CDR3 sequence is 17 residues long. Germline-derived CDR1 and CDR2 are LNHNV and YYDKDF (reference sequence). The CDR3 DNA reads TGTGCCACCAGCAGAGATGTCCGGACTAGCGGGGTCGGGGAGCAGTTCTTC. Translated, it gives CATSRDVRTSGVGEQFF.

The chain recombines TRBV5-1 with TRBJ2-2, with TRBD1 matching over 11 bases. The CDR3 runs 17 residues. The germline CDR1 and CDR2 sequences are SGHRS and YFSETQ. V was pared by 0 bases and J by 8 bases, with 9 bases of the junction left unmatched. The CDR3 region is CASSLAGQGATRGELFF. CDR3 bases: TGCGCCAGCAGCTTGGCCGGACAGGGGGCGACTCGTGGGGAGCTGTTTTTT.

The V and J genes are TRBV27 and TRBJ2-1; the match to TRBD2 covers 10 bases. Germline V gene sequence: CDR1 MNHEY, CDR2 SMNVEV (reference sequence). This CDR3 contains 15 residues. V dropped 5 bases and J dropped 9; count of bases not matched to a gene: 10. CDR3 sequence (DNA): TGTGCCAGCAGTCCCACCCTAGCGGGAGCGTCTGAGCAGTTCTTC. Amino acids: CASSPTLAGASEQFF.

The gene calls are TRBV29-1 and TRBJ1-2, with D maybe TRBD1 (5 bases). The germline V gene has CDR1 SQVTM and CDR2 ANQGSEA. CDR3 length: 15 residues. Trimming cost V 3 bases and J 1 base, with 15 bases left between them. The CDR3 sequence: CSVESLRGINYGYTF. CDR3 coding DNA: TGCAGCGTTGAGTCGCTACGGGGGATTAACTATGGCTACACCTTC.

The chain joins TRBV7-2 to TRBJ2-7, with 7 positions matching TRBD1. V lost 7 bases, J lost 3 bases, and 6 bases stayed unmatched. The CDR3 loop spans 13 amino acids. Per the germline V gene, CDR1 is SGHTA and CDR2 is FQGNSA. As DNA, the CDR3 is TGTGCCAGCAACTCCTACAGGGGCTACGAGCAGTACTTC. Translating gives CASNSYRGYEQYF. Full variable domain (outside the CDR3, taken from reference TRBV7-2 and TRBJ2-7): GAGVSQSPSNKVTEKGKDVELRCDPISGHTALYWYRQSLGQGLEFLIYFQGNSAPDKSGLPSDRFSAERTGGSVSTLTIQRTQQEDSAVYLCASNSYRGYEQYFGPGTRLTVT.

V usage is TRBV28 and J usage is TRBJ1-5; D is unresolved. Germline V CDR1 and CDR2: MDHEN, SYDVKM. The ends were cut back, 7 bases at V and 0 bases at J, with 16 bases in the middle. The CDR3 has 16 residues. The CDR3: CASTTSTVYSNQPQHF. CDR3 bases: TGTGCCAGCACCACGAGCACGGTATATAGCAATCAGCCCCAGCATTTT.

The chain has TRBV27 and TRBJ2-4; no reliable D call. The germline V gene encodes CDR1 MNHEY and CDR2 SMNVEV (reference sequence). The CDR3 has 14 residues. Between the trimmed V and J ends, which lost 3 bases and 0 bases, there was a span of 6 bases. The chain's CDR3 is CASSFILAKNIQYF. In nucleotides, the CDR3 is TGTGCCAGCAGTTTTATCCTAGCCAAAAACATTCAGTACTTC.